The 11 T cell receptor beta chains in this list originate from one sample, sequenced in a study of blood T cell repertoires in COVID-19. The table came from immunoSEQ multiplex PCR; TCRdb's copy has only in-frame clones and leaves some out. The sample carries about 320,000 clones, 83% recorded once. Sequencing used peripheral blood. The receptors shown here come from a woman in her 50s with acute or convalescent COVID-19.

The rearrangement joins TRBV27 to TRBJ2-7; 7 nucleotides agree with TRBD1. Germline CDR1 and CDR2: MNHEY and SMNVEV (reference sequence). With 5 bases clipped from V and 3 bases from J, the junction kept 7 bases outside the gene matches. The CDR3 covers 14 residues. CDR3 loop: CASSAYRGHYEQYV. CDR3 nucleotide sequence: TGTGCCAGCAGTGCCTACAGGGGCCACTACGAGCAGTACGTC.

The CDR3 DNA reads as TGTGCCAGCAGCTTGGCTGGAGGGGATAGGGGCTACACCTTC. Translated: CASSLAGGDRGYTF. The J gene is TRBJ1-2, the V gene TRBV5-6; the D gene is possibly TRBD1 (5 bases). Per germline, CDR1 SGHDT and CDR2 YYEEEE. V lost 0 bases and J lost 8, with 14 bases in between. This CDR3 comprises 14 residues.

The chain has TRBV4-1 and TRBJ1-2, with 7 bases identical to TRBD1. CDR1 is MGHRA and CDR2 is YSYEKL in the germline V gene. This CDR3 has 15 residues. V shed 2 bases and J 3 bases; nucleotides not matched to a gene: 6. The CDR3: CASSQSRGAHYGYTF. CDR3 coding DNA: TGCGCCAGCAGCCAATCCAGGGGGGCTCACTATGGCTACACCTTC.

This sequence joins TRBV2 and TRBJ1-4, with a possible D match to TRBD1 (6 bases). With 7 bases removed from V and 7 bases from J, the gap between germline ends came to 16 bases. This CDR3 contains 14 residues. Germline CDR1 SNHLY, CDR2 FYNNEI. The CDR3 region has the DNA TGTGCCAGCACCGGTGGCAGGGGAGCTGAAAAACTGTTTTTT. Protein: CASTGGRGAEKLFF.

This clone has just a few counts. This chain links TRBV11-3 with TRBJ2-7; D is ambiguous. The germline gives CDR1 SGHNT, CDR2 YENEEA. The CDR3 length is 16 residues. V was clipped by 0 bases and J by 0 bases, with 12 bases between them. The chain's CDR3 is CASSLDVPEHSYEQYF. As DNA, the CDR3 is TGTGCCAGCAGCTTAGATGTTCCGGAGCACTCCTACGAGCAGTACTTC.

This clone came up a few times. V is TRBV18 and J is TRBJ1-1, with D unresolved. V was cut by 1 base and J by 1 base, with 10 bases left in between. Germline assignment: CDR1 KGHSH and CDR2 LQKENI. This CDR3 comprises 15 residues. The CDR3 sequence is CASSPLGVENTEAFF. CDR3 in DNA: TGTGCCAGCTCACCACTCGGGGTGGAGAACACTGAAGCTTTCTTT. The full variable domain, completed using reference TRBV18 and TRBJ1-1, is NAGVMQNPRHLVRRRGQEARLRCSPMKGHSHVYWYRQLPEEGLKFMVYLQKENIIDESGMPKERFSAEFPKEGPSILRIQQVVRGDSAAYFCASSPLGVENTEAFFGQGTRLTVV.

The chain joins TRBV18 to TRBJ2-7; TRBD1 might be the D (6 bases). V was cut by 3 bases and J by 2 bases, with 11 bases left in between. Germline lookup yields CDR1 KGHSH and CDR2 LQKENI. The CDR3 has 14 residues. CDR3: CASSPPGHPYEQYF. The DNA for the CDR3 is TGTGCCAGCTCACCGCCGGGACACCCCTACGAGCAGTACTTC.

The chain is built from TRBV3-1 (or the pseudogene TRBV3-2) and TRBJ2-7; 7 nucleotides line up with TRBD1. With V trimmed by 5 bases and J by 3 bases, 4 bases remained unmatched. In germline, CDR1 is LGHDT, CDR2 YNNKEL (reference sequence). CDR3 length: 13 residues. The CDR3 protein is CASSATGIYEQYF. DNA of the CDR3: TGTGCCAGCAGCGCGACAGGGATCTACGAGCAGTACTTC.

V gene TRBV14 combines with J gene TRBJ1-2; perhaps TRBD1 as D (5 bases). The CDR3 is 18 residues long. Germline CDR1 is SGHDN and CDR2 is FVKESK. V was shortened by 0 bases and J by 2 bases, with 19 bases between the two germline ends. The CDR3, as DNA: TGTGCCAGCAGCCAAGAACTTTTCACCGGACACCTAAACTATGGCTACACCTTC. This codes for CASSQELFTGHLNYGYTF.

The chain combines TRBV5-4 with TRBJ2-1; 8 positions match TRBD2. CDR1 and CDR2 (germline): SGHNT, YYREEE (reference sequence). V was pared by 4 bases and J by 5 bases, with 11 bases of the junction left unmatched. The CDR3 spans 16 residues. In DNA, the CDR3 is TGTGCCAGCAGCACAGAAGCGGGGGTCCCCGACAATGAGCAGTTCTTC. Its protein product is CASSTEAGVPDNEQFF.

This clone was counted only a few times. The chain carries TRBV7-2 and TRBJ2-3; D is unclear. V was pared by 7 bases and J by 6 bases, with 11 bases between. The CDR3 is made up of 12 amino acids. The germline V gene has CDR1 SGHTA and CDR2 FQGNSA. CDR3 nucleotide sequence: TGTGCCAGCACCCCGGGTTGGGATACGCAGTATTTT. Translated, it gives CASTPGWDTQYF.